A selection of T cell receptor beta chains follows, all from one sample in a study of cytomegalovirus exposure and HLA in healthy donors. The protocol was immunoSEQ multiplex PCR, while the TCRdb copy is restricted to in-frame clones and leaves out a portion. Here the sample spans some 130,000 clones, over 60% being singletons. The sample taken for sequencing was PBMCs. These receptors came from a human donor in good health. Both conserved end residues are part of each CDR3. The D gene is left open where the match is weak. Clone size is stated in some rows and not others, as once, few, many or a class when expanded.

J,D,V,size,CDR3,DNA
TRBJ2-7,NA,TRBV10-3,NA,CAISESSYNSYEQYF,TGTGCCATCAGTGAGTCGAGTTATAACTCCTACGAGCAGTACTTC
TRBJ2-7,NA,TRBV5-4,NA,CASSPGSTGPYEQYF,TGTGCCAGCAGCCCCGGGTCGACAGGCCCCTACGAGCAGTACTTC
TRBJ2-3,TRBD2,TRBV6-1,NA,CASITSGDTQYF,TGTGCCAGCATAACTAGCGGAGATACGCAGTATTTT
TRBJ2-7,NA,TRBV4-2,NA,CASSQVRLEGYEQYF,TGTGCCAGCAGCCAAGTTCGGCTAGAGGGCTACGAGCAGTACTTC
TRBJ1-2,NA,TRBV23-1,NA,CAGSQGIWDYGYTF,TGCGCCGGCAGCCAGGGGATATGGGACTATGGCTACACCTTC
TRBJ2-7,NA,TRBV18,NA,CASSPVGESSYEQYF,TGTGCCAGCTCACCTGTAGGGGAAAGCTCCTACGAGCAGTACTTC
TRBJ2-7,NA,TRBV4-2,NA,CASSHTYEQYF,TGTGCCAGCAGCCACACCTACGAGCAGTACTTC
TRBJ1-5,NA,TRBV18,NA,CASSPTRRTAAYQPQHF,TGTGCCAGCTCCCCAACCCGGCGGACAGCGGCCTATCAGCCCCAGCATTTT
TRBJ1-2,TRBD1,TRBV5-1,NA,CASSSGQGFYGYTF,TGCGCCAGCAGCTCGGGACAGGGGTTTTATGGCTACACCTTC
TRBJ1-5,NA,TRBV7-9,few,CASSSGFQPQHF,TGTGCCAGCAGCTCGGGGTTCCAGCCCCAGCATTTT
TRBJ2-7,NA,TRBV4-1,NA,CASSQGGQTYF,TGCGCCAGCAGCCAAGGAGGACAAACGTACTTC
TRBJ1-6,NA,TRBV4-1,NA,CASSQAGTFNSPLHF,TGCGCCAGCAGCCAAGCCGGGACTTTTAATTCACCCCTCCACTTT
TRBJ1-1,TRBD1,TRBV9,NA,CASRGQGETAFF,TGTGCCAGCCGGGGACAGGGCGAGACGGCTTTCTTT
TRBJ2-5,TRBD1,TRBV4-1,NA,CASSRGQGQETQYF,TGCGCCAGCAGCCGCGGACAGGGCCAAGAGACCCAGTACTTC
TRBJ1-6,TRBD1,TRBV15,NA,CATSATGDNSPLHF,TGTGCCACGAGCGCGACAGGGGACAATTCACCCCTCCACTTT
TRBJ1-2,NA,TRBV5-4,NA,CASSQAPGQIDTF,TGTGCCAGCAGCCAAGCCCCTGGACAGATCGACACCTTC
TRBJ2-3,NA,TRBV11-3,NA,CASSPSRGTDTQYF,TGTGCCAGCAGCCCCTCCCGGGGAACAGATACGCAGTATTTT
TRBJ2-2,TRBD1,TRBV10-3,few,CAISQTDRVYDGELFF,TGTGCCATCAGCCAAACGGACAGGGTTTATGACGGGGAGCTGTTTTTT
TRBJ2-7,NA,TRBV5-1,NA,CASSPGTVTYEQYF,TGCGCCAGCAGCCCCGGGACTGTCACCTACGAGCAGTACTTC
TRBJ2-7,NA,TRBV7-8,NA,CASSHGVYEQYF,TGTGCCAGCAGTCACGGGGTCTACGAGCAGTACTTC
TRBJ2-2,TRBD2,TRBV2,NA,CASSLAGPTNTGELFF,TGTGCCAGCAGCCTAGCGGGGCCCACGAACACCGGGGAGCTGTTTTTT
TRBJ1-5,TRBD1,TRBV6-4,once,CASITGTEINQPQHF,TGTGCCAGCATCACCGGGACAGAAATCAATCAGCCCCAGCATTTT
TRBJ2-7,NA,TRBV28,few,CASQLAGGSAYEQYF,TGTGCCAGCCAACTTGCTGGGGGGTCAGCCTACGAGCAGTACTTC
TRBJ2-1,NA,TRBV7-9,NA,CSSRGSGEQFF,TGTTCCAGCAGGGGTTCGGGTGAGCAGTTCTTC
TRBJ2-2,TRBD2,TRBV9,NA,CASSPRAGGSGELFF,TGTGCCAGCAGCCCCCGAGCCGGGGGGTCTGGGGAGCTGTTTTTT
TRBJ2-1,TRBD2,TRBV7-8,NA,CASSWGGEEEYEQFF,TGTGCCAGCAGCTGGGGGGGGGAGGAGGAATATGAGCAGTTCTTC